These T cell receptor beta chains were read from a single sample in a study of CD8 T cells in ankylosing spondylitis. From the 5' RACE reads, TCRdb called clonotypes with MiXCR, one entry per CDR3 protein. The sample consists of about 69,000 distinct CDR3 sequences, approximately 5% of them appearing once. What was sequenced was blood, either unsorted or a sorted T cell fraction (not recorded which). The receptors derive from a male donor with ankylosing spondylitis or in good health (not recorded which). The CDR3 runs from the conserved cysteine through the conserved F or W. D genes are given only for firm matches. Size is stated for part of the rows, as once, few or many counts, or as a class when the clone is expanded.

10,many,TRBV20-1,TRBJ1-6,NA,CSALISPLHF,TGCAGTGCCCTTATCTCACCCCTCCACTTT
14,many,TRBV20-1,TRBJ2-7,NA,CSTNSGATTYEQYF,TGCAGTACCAACTCCGGGGCTACCACCTACGAGCAGTACTTC
15,many,TRBV12-3/TRBV12-4,TRBJ2-7,NA,CASSFVGTTSYEQYF,TGTGCCAGCAGTTTTGTAGGGACCACCTCCTACGAGCAGTACTTC
17,many,TRBV20-1,TRBJ1-5,NA,CSAREPSGQGGNQPQHF,TGCAGTGCTAGAGAACCGTCAGGGCAAGGCGGCAATCAGCCCCAGCATTTT
17,medium-sized,TRBV5-1,TRBJ1-1,NA,CASSPSWTYNMNTEAFF,TGCGCCAGCAGCCCCAGCTGGACATACAACATGAACACTGAAGCTTTCTTT
16,many,TRBV4-2,TRBJ1-2,TRBD1,CASSHAEGQGDYGYTF,TGTGCCAGCAGCCATGCCGAGGGACAGGGAGACTATGGCTACACCTTC
14,many,TRBV7-8,TRBJ2-2,TRBD1,CASSLTGVTGELFF,TGTGCCAGCAGCTTGACAGGGGTAACCGGGGAGCTGTTTTTT
14,many,TRBV6-4,TRBJ2-3,NA,CASSSQGGPDTQYF,TGTGCCAGCAGTTCCCAGGGGGGGCCAGATACGCAGTATTTT
14,many,TRBV30,TRBJ2-1,TRBD2,CAWSVPTGGNEQFF,TGTGCCTGGAGTGTACCCACGGGGGGGAATGAGCAGTTCTTC
16,many,TRBV29-1,TRBJ2-5,TRBD2,CSVEDPGLASPETQYF,TGCAGCGTTGAAGATCCGGGACTAGCATCTCCAGAGACCCAGTACTTC
15,few,TRBV4-1,TRBJ2-2,NA,CASSQEGANTGELFF,TGCGCCAGCAGCCAAGAGGGGGCGAACACCGGGGAGCTGTTTTTT
15,many,TRBV7-2,TRBJ2-1,NA,CASSSGRGGYNEQFF,TGTGCCAGCAGCTCCGGTCGAGGGGGCTACAATGAGCAGTTCTTC
14,many,TRBV9,TRBJ1-2,TRBD1,CASTVQGAHYGYTF,TGTGCCAGCACGGTTCAGGGGGCTCACTATGGCTACACCTTC
14,many,TRBV5-5,TRBJ2-7,NA,CASRLGLTSYEQYF,TGTGCCAGCAGACTGGGCCTGACCTCCTACGAGCAGTACTTC
15,many,TRBV3-1,TRBJ1-6,NA,CASSQGALHNSPLHF,TGTGCCAGCAGCCAGGGGGCCTTACATAATTCACCCCTCCACTTT
15,many,TRBV7-2,TRBJ1-5,NA,CASSLNRDGNQPQHF,TGTGCCAGCAGCTTAAATAGGGACGGCAATCAGCCCCAGCATTTT
12,NA,TRBV5-1,TRBJ2-2,NA,CASSNTWGELFF,TGCGCCAGCAGTAACACCTGGGGGGAGCTGTTTTTT
13,many,TRBV3-1,TRBJ2-7,TRBD1,CAARQGASYEQYF,TGTGCCGCGAGACAGGGGGCATCCTACGAGCAGTACTTC
16,many,TRBV19,TRBJ1-2,NA,CASMRSGTDGSYGYTF,TGTGCCAGTATGAGGTCCGGGACGGATGGCTCCTATGGCTACACCTTC
14,many,TRBV24-1,TRBJ2-3,TRBD1,CATSDRTGSDTQYF,TGTGCCACCAGTGACCGGACAGGGTCAGATACGCAGTATTTT
17,many,TRBV6-1,TRBJ1-5,NA,CASTHFPWRSGGQPQHF,TGTGCCAGTACGCATTTCCCCTGGCGTAGCGGGGGTCAGCCCCAGCATTTT
16,many,TRBV10-1,TRBJ2-7,TRBD2,CASRANLAGGPWEQYF,TGCGCCAGCAGAGCCAATTTAGCGGGGGGCCCCTGGGAGCAGTACTTC
14,many,TRBV9,TRBJ1-2,NA,CASSVQREGYGYTF,TGTGCCAGCAGCGTTCAGAGGGAAGGCTATGGCTACACCTTC
14,NA,TRBV23-1,TRBJ1-2,NA,CASSLTDTNYGYTF,TGCGCCAGCAGTCTAACGGACACTAACTATGGCTACACCTTC
15,NA,TRBV7-2,TRBJ2-7,TRBD1,CASSLIRDRGGEQYF,TGTGCCAGCAGCTTGATCCGGGACAGGGGGGGCGAGCAGTACTTC
13,many,TRBV20-1,TRBJ2-2,NA,CSARRPGTGELFF,TGCAGTGCTAGACGCCCCGGCACCGGGGAGCTGTTTTTT
16,many,TRBV7-6,TRBJ1-1,NA,CASSLEMAGSITEAFF,TGTGCCAGCAGCTTAGAGATGGCAGGGTCTATCACTGAAGCTTTCTTT
14,NA,TRBV4-2,TRBJ1-6,NA,CASGDRISNSPLHF,TGTGCCAGCGGAGATAGGATAAGTAATTCACCCCTCCACTTT
17,many,TRBV3-1,TRBJ1-3,NA,CASSQEDARSSGNTIYF,TGTGCCAGCAGCCAAGAGGACGCCCGAAGCTCTGGAAACACCATATATTTT
14,many,TRBV6-5,TRBJ1-2,NA,CASRTSGTTYGYTF,TGTGCCAGCAGGACATCCGGGACGACCTATGGCTACACCTTC
15,many,TRBV14,TRBJ2-7,TRBD2,CASSLLGRGAFEQYF,TGTGCCAGCAGCCTCCTGGGGCGGGGGGCATTCGAGCAGTACTTC
14,many,TRBV7-9,TRBJ2-7,NA,CASSRTVDFYEQYF,TGTGCCAGCAGCCGAACGGTCGACTTCTACGAGCAGTACTTC
16,many,TRBV19,TRBJ1-3,NA,CASSMWTGSSGNTIYF,TGTGCCAGTAGTATGTGGACTGGAAGCTCTGGAAACACCATATATTTT
15,many,TRBV30,TRBJ2-3,TRBD2,CAWSQQAGVRDTQYF,TGTGCCTGGAGCCAACAGGCGGGGGTCAGGGATACGCAGTATTTT